The 15 T cell receptor beta chains in this list originate from one sample, sequenced in a study of T-cell reconstitution after alpha-beta-depleted transplantation in children. TCRbeta library preparation incorporated unique molecular identifiers. TCRdb analysed the PCR reads with MiXCR anew, one entry per CDR3 protein. The sample has about 460,000 distinct CDR3 sequences, about 10% seen once. The specimen was PBMCs, collected before TCRalphabeta/CD19-depleted stem cell transplant. Source of these receptors: a child younger than 10 with inherited bone marrow failure, due to receive a stem cell transplant.

The sample holds many counts of this clonotype. This chain connects TRBV5-6 to TRBJ2-7, with 7 bases lining up with TRBD1. This CDR3 is built from 14 residues. CDR1 and CDR2 from the germline V gene are SGHDT and YYEEEE. After removal of 5 bases from V and 5 bases from J, the junction contained 10 bases not matched to a gene. The CDR3 sequence is CASSSRQGPHEQYF. The DNA for the CDR3 is TGTGCCAGCAGTTCTAGACAGGGCCCCCACGAGCAGTACTTC.

This clonotype was seen only a few times. J is TRBJ2-3 and V is TRBV5-1, with 10 bases matching TRBD2. The germline V gene has CDR1 SGHRS and CDR2 YFSETQ. V shed 0 bases and J 1 base; nucleotides not matched to a gene: 8. The CDR3 sequence is 18 residues long. The CDR3 loop is CASSLVPSGRIGTDTQYF. Written as DNA, the CDR3 is TGCGCCAGCAGCTTGGTTCCTAGCGGGAGAATCGGCACAGATACGCAGTATTTT.

This clonotype was recorded at least ten times. The chain couples TRBV12-3 or TRBV12-4 to TRBJ2-1; D is ambiguous. The V gene lost 3 bases and the J gene lost 12 bases, with 18 bases spanning the gap. The CDR3 runs 14 residues. The CDR3 bases are TGTGCCAGCAGTTTTCTTCTCGGTTCCCAAGCGCAGTTCTTC. Translation: CASSFLLGSQAQFF.

This clonotype appeared many times. This chain connects TRBV7-2 to TRBJ2-5; 8 nucleotides line up with TRBD2. Germline V CDR1 and CDR2: SGHTA, FQGNSA. J gave up 0 bases and V 1 base, and 7 bases lay outside the gene matches. The CDR3 is 17 amino acids. CDR3 sequence reads: CASSLGRLAIHQETQYF. The CDR3 region has the DNA TGTGCCAGCAGCTTAGGGCGACTAGCGATACACCAAGAGACCCAGTACTTC.

This clonotype has just a few counts. The chain combines TRBV30 with TRBJ2-1; no reliable D call. V was cut by 0 bases and J by 8 bases, with 8 bases left in between. The CDR3 covers 12 residues. Germline CDR1 GTSNPN, CDR2 SVGIG (reference sequence). The CDR3 loop is CAWSVSRHEQFF. DNA for the CDR3: TGTGCCTGGAGTGTTTCGCGTCATGAGCAGTTCTTC.

This clonotype has a count of ten or more. This chain connects TRBV7-2 to TRBJ1-3, with a possible D match to TRBD1 (6 bases). CDR3 length: 16 amino acids. V gave up 1 base and J gave up 2 bases, with 12 bases separating them. Germline CDR1 is SGHTA and CDR2 is FQGNSA. The CDR3 reads CASSLGDPGAGNTIYF. The CDR3 coding sequence is TGTGCCAGCAGCTTAGGGGACCCAGGGGCTGGAAACACCATATATTTT.

The chain combines TRBV19 with TRBJ2-5; perhaps TRBD2 as D (6 bases). Germline CDR1 and CDR2: LNHDA and SQIVND (reference sequence). Trimming pared 3 bases from V and 3 bases from J, leaving 8 bases between. There are 13 residues in the CDR3. The CDR3 sequence: CASSIPGEETQYF. The CDR3 bases are TGTGCCAGTAGTATCCCGGGGGAAGAGACCCAGTACTTC.

This clonotype was counted many times. The V call is TRBV11-2, the J call TRBJ2-1; D unclear. The CDR3 sequence is 13 residues long. Germline V lookup: CDR1 SGHAT, CDR2 FQNNGV. V gave up 5 bases and J gave up 9 bases, with 14 bases separating them. The CDR3 is CASSPPQTSEQFF. The CDR3 region has the DNA TGTGCCAGCAGCCCCCCCCAAACGAGTGAGCAGTTCTTC.

The table lists this clonotype with many counts. The chain links TRBV7-2 to TRBJ2-5, with D tentatively TRBD2 (7 bases). Between the trimmed V and J ends, which lost 2 bases and 0 bases, there was a span of 16 bases. The CDR3 consists of 17 residues. The germline gives CDR1 SGHTA, CDR2 FQGNSA. DNA of the CDR3: TGTGCCAGCAGCTTACTTACAGGGAGGGAGTACCAAGAGACCCAGTACTTC. Amino acid sequence: CASSLLTGREYQETQYF.

This clonotype was counted ten times or more. The chain carries TRBV20-1 and TRBJ2-7, with 9 bases identical to TRBD1. The CDR3 is made up of 15 amino acids. V lost 1 base and J lost 0; bases outside the gene matches: 4. Per germline, CDR1 DFQATT and CDR2 SNEGSKA (reference sequence). CDR3 nucleotides: TGCAGTGCTAGAGCTGGGACAGGGAACTCCTACGAGCAGTACTTC. Amino acids: CSARAGTGNSYEQYF.

This clonotype was counted many times. This rearrangement joins TRBV28 to TRBJ2-5; TRBD2 agrees at 7 bases. With V trimmed by 3 bases and J by 5 bases, 12 bases remained unmatched. The CDR3 contains 16 residues. Germline CDR1 and CDR2: MDHEN and SYDVKM. The CDR3 sequence: CASSFVGTGGSETQYF. DNA for the CDR3: TGTGCCAGCAGTTTTGTCGGGACGGGCGGGAGTGAGACCCAGTACTTC. Supplemented by reference TRBV28 and TRBJ2-5, the full variable domain reads DVKVTQSSRYLVKRTGEKVFLECVQDMDHENMFWYRQDPGLGLRLIYFSYDVKMKEKGDIPEGYSVSREKKERFSLILESASTNQTSMYLCASSFVGTGGSETQYFGPGTRLLVL.

The sample holds many counts of this clonotype. The rearrangement links TRBV19 to TRBJ1-1, with TRBD1 matching over 7 bases. CDR1 LNHDA and CDR2 SQIVND come from the germline V gene (reference sequence). The CDR3 has 14 amino acids. V lost 6 bases to trimming and J lost 6 bases; unmatched junction nucleotides: 10. The CDR3 nucleotides are TGTGCCAGTAGGAAGACAGGGTTGACCGCTGAAGCTTTCTTT. This sequence encodes CASRKTGLTAEAFF.

This clonotype was observed many times. This chain connects TRBV5-1 to TRBJ2-1, with D tentatively TRBD2 (5 bases). V lost 3 bases and J lost 9, with 22 bases in between. The CDR3 loop spans 16 amino acids. Germline CDR1 is SGHRS and CDR2 is YFSETQ. CDR3 amino acids: CASSSGVLARDSEQFF. The CDR3, as DNA: TGCGCCAGCAGCTCTGGGGTCCTAGCCAGAGATAGTGAGCAGTTCTTC.

CDR3 sequence reads: CASSSTGGADTQYF. As DNA, the CDR3 is TGTGCCAGCAGCTCCACAGGGGGCGCAGATACGCAGTATTTT. The chain couples TRBV7-9 to TRBJ2-3, with 9 bases matching TRBD1. Germline trimming cut 4 bases from V and 4 bases from J; bases unmatched to any gene: 3. There are 14 residues in the CDR3. Germline CDR1 reads SEHNR; CDR2 reads FQNEAQ (reference sequence).

This clonotype has more than one count but fewer than ten. J is TRBJ2-1 and V is TRBV6-5, with 7 bases aligning to TRBD2. The CDR3 spans 15 residues. The germline V gene has CDR1 MNHEY and CDR2 SVGAGI. V was pared by 2 bases and J by 5 bases, with 6 bases of the junction left unmatched. The CDR3 loop reads CASSYGAGKNNEQFF. The CDR3 nucleotides are TGTGCCAGCAGTTACGGAGCGGGGAAAAACAATGAGCAGTTCTTC.